This is a list of T cell receptor beta chains from one sample in a study of blood T cell repertoires in COVID-19. Assay: immunoSEQ multiplex PCR; the TCRdb copy retains only in-frame clones and omits some. The profile shows 90,000 to 95,000 clones, almost 90% of them singletons. Sequenced: peripheral blood. Receptor source: a woman aged 70-85 years with acute or convalescent COVID-19. Each CDR3 is given with its conserved first and last residue.

V gene	CDR3 protein
TRBV9	CASSADSVPYNSPLHF
TRBV9	CASRRGGNTGELFF
TRBV11-2	CASSFQGPYNEQFF
TRBV2	CASRETVINEKLFF
TRBV3-1/TRBV3-2	CASSQDPRGGRDTQYF
TRBV27	CATHPGRWRDNEQFF
TRBV11-1	CASSLLSPGSYNEQFF
TRBV18	CASSPLPSGSLNEQFF
TRBV5-1	CASSIGTDIGNQPQHF
TRBV12-3/TRBV12-4	CASSLQGRQYF
TRBV28	CASSSRRGFYEGQYF
TRBV11-3	CASSSARYIQYF
TRBV19	CASSIGQLNTEAFF
TRBV2	CASRWTGVHYGYTF
TRBV12-5	CASGLVLDRGNTGELFF
TRBV3-1/TRBV3-2	CASSQRGKLFF
TRBV19	CASADSSNQPQHF
TRBV2	CASSELGPEKLFF
TRBV9	CASSVATGDSNYGYTF
TRBV5-1	CASTTSGSTDTQYF
TRBV3-1/TRBV3-2	CASSQEGHSKNIQYF
TRBV30	CAWSVPGTGRSNGYTF
TRBV19	CASSTLGQGAPEPYEQYF
TRBV2	CASNQGRGVAEAFF
TRBV13	CASSLARTGPVYGYTF
TRBV4-1	CASSPTSTDTQYF
TRBV2	CASSEHPGQGRKSNQPQHF
TRBV29-1	CSGISGRPSYEQYF
TRBV28	CASKAGVEQYF
TRBV9	CASSVTGGVTEAFF
TRBV24-1	CATSGTGGGRTEAFF
TRBV15	CATSTRDRVDEAFF
TRBV28	CASSLSGRGAGNTIYF
TRBV2	CASSGGTGGAGNTIYF
TRBV3-1/TRBV3-2	CASSQEPARADEQYF
TRBV6-5	CASNRDRDYEQYF
TRBV28	CASSSPIFAERRQGYEQYF
TRBV27	CASSFRSELEAFF
TRBV3-1/TRBV3-2	CASSHGGVSQPQHF
TRBV5-1	CASSLVLRDRGTTEAFF
TRBV27	CASRKGAHQPQHF
TRBV6-5	CASRDRGSEKLFF
TRBV19	CASSILGQGGDGYTF
TRBV5-1	CASSLSTSGSKEQYF
TRBV19	CASSFGPGTGGTGAKNIQYF
TRBV24-1	CATSDLLGREQFF
TRBV28	CASSLLADSPNEQFF
TRBV6-6	CASGGAGTTGELFF
TRBV27	CASSLSFTGQRYGYTF
TRBV4-1	CASSLRDRGTYEQYF
TRBV7-6	CASSLSSGSYQETQYF
TRBV27	CASSLQSGGTQYF
TRBV2	CASRPRTGGDNEQFF